These 5 T cell receptor beta chains came from one sample sequenced in a study of technical replicates of blood from several donors. This table comes from immunoSEQ multiplex PCR, and its TCRdb copy is limited to in-frame clones, with some not included. The sample consists of approximately 85,000 clones, about 91% of them appearing once. Sequenced input: T cells isolated from PBMCs. These receptors all come from a human donor in good health.

The chain combines TRBV5-1 with TRBJ2-1; unclear D gene. Germline CDR1 is SGHRS and CDR2 is YFSETQ. The V and J ends lost 0 bases and 2 bases respectively, with 9 bases between them. The CDR3 runs 15 residues. Here the CDR3 reads CASSLAPNPYNEQFF. The CDR3 DNA reads TGCGCCAGCAGCTTGGCCCCCAATCCCTACAATGAGCAGTTCTTC. The full variable domain, in which reference TRBV5-1 and TRBJ2-1 provide the parts outside the CDR3, is KAGVTQTPRYLIKTRGQQVTLSCSPISGHRSVSWYQQTPGQGLQFLFEYFSETQRNKGNFPGRFSGRQFSNSRSEMNVSTLELGDSALYLCASSLAPNPYNEQFFGPGTRLTVL.

This chain uses TRBV30 with TRBJ1-1; 7 nucleotides line up with TRBD1. The CDR3 covers 14 residues. V gave up 1 base and J gave up 1 base; unmatched junction bases: 3. CDR1 is GTSNPN and CDR2 is SVGIG in the germline V gene (reference sequence). Here the CDR3 DNA reads TGTGCCTGGAGTGCACAGGGGAGGAACACTGAAGCTTTCTTT. It specifies CAWSAQGRNTEAFF.

V and J are TRBV5-6 and TRBJ2-1, with 8 bases matching TRBD2. Germline V gives CDR1 SGHDT, CDR2 YYEEEE. The CDR3 is 16 amino acids. The trim removed 5 bases at V and 3 bases at J, leaving 10 bases unmatched. The CDR3 here is CASSPQSGRYYNEQFF. The DNA for the CDR3 is TGTGCCAGCAGTCCACAGAGCGGGAGATACTACAATGAGCAGTTCTTC.

The chain has TRBV18 and TRBJ1-1, with D unresolved. This CDR3 is built from 12 residues. The ends were cut back, 3 bases at V and 6 bases at J, with 8 bases in the middle. Germline loops: CDR1 KGHSH, CDR2 LQKENI. Written as DNA, the CDR3 is TGTGCCAGCTCACCCGGGAGGGCTGAAGCTTTCTTT. This translates into CASSPGRAEAFF.

The chain links TRBV4-1 to TRBJ2-7, with TRBD2 matching over 11 bases. This CDR3 is 18 amino acids long. Germline V CDR1 and CDR2: MGHRA, YSYEKL. The junction had 8 bases not matched to a gene; V was cut back by 0 bases and J by 1 base. For the CDR3, the DNA is TGCGCCAGCAGCCAAGATCTCGGGGGACTAGCGGTTTCCTACGAGCAGTACTTC. It encodes CASSQDLGGLAVSYEQYF.